The 19 T cell receptor beta chains reported below all come from one sample, sequenced in a study of T-cell memory formation after mild COVID-19. MiXCR, run by TCRdb on the 5' RACE reads, gives a single entry per CDR3 protein. The repertoire holds tens of thousands of distinct CDR3 sequences, with roughly 14% as singletons. The material sequenced was PBMCs or a T cell subset sorted from them (not recorded which). All receptors come from an adult woman who had mild COVID-19 (a few samples of this study predate the infection). Cell type and time point are not known.

The CDR3 DNA is TGTGCCAGCAGCACTTCCAGCGGGAGGAACTACAATGAGCAGTTCTTC. Protein product: CASSTSSGRNYNEQFF. The chain uses TRBV7-9 and TRBJ2-1; 9 nucleotides align to TRBD2. Germline V gives CDR1 SEHNR, CDR2 FQNEAQ (reference sequence). V was pared by 5 bases and J by 3 bases, with 8 bases of the junction left unmatched. The CDR3 runs to 16 residues. The variable domain in full, with the rest retrieved from reference TRBV7-9 and TRBJ2-1, is DTGVSQNPRHKITKRGQNVTFRCDPISEHNRLYWYRQTLGQGPEFLTYFQNEAQLEKSRLLSDRFSAERPKGSFSTLEIQRTEQGDSAMYLCASSTSSGRNYNEQFFGPGTRLTVL.

V is TRBV5-1 and J is TRBJ1-4, with TRBD1 matching 10 bases. The CDR3 spans 19 residues. Germline trimming cut 4 bases from V and 8 bases from J; bases unmatched to any gene: 20. Germline lookup yields CDR1 SGHRS and CDR2 YFSETQ. CDR3 coding DNA: TGCGCCAGCAGCCGCCTTTCCACCTTCGCCGGGACAGGGGAGGAAAAACTGTTTTTT. Its protein product is CASSRLSTFAGTGEEKLFF.

This clonotype was found a few times. The J gene is TRBJ2-3, the V gene TRBV7-9; D is unresolved. Per germline, CDR1 SEHNR and CDR2 FQNEAQ (reference sequence). V gave up 0 bases and J gave up 2 bases, with 6 bases separating them. CDR3 size: 14 residues. CDR3 protein: CASSLAGVTDTQYF. The CDR3 coding sequence is TGTGCCAGCAGCTTAGCTGGGGTCACAGATACGCAGTATTTT.

In its sample, this clonotype was seen a few times. This rearrangement joins TRBV6-2 or TRBV6-3 to TRBJ2-7; 11 bases fit TRBD1. The CDR3 length is 14 residues. V shed 5 bases and J 5 bases; nucleotides not matched to a gene: 5. Germline-derived CDR1 and CDR2 are MNHEY and SVGEGT. The CDR3 sequence: CASSPDRGLDEQYF. CDR3 bases: TGTGCCAGCAGTCCGGACAGGGGGCTCGACGAGCAGTACTTC.

The chain is built from TRBV9 and TRBJ1-1, with 10 bases fitting TRBD1. The V gene's germline CDR1 is SGDLS and CDR2 YYNGEE. The V segment lost 4 bases and the J segment 0 bases; nucleotides outside the gene matches: 9. The CDR3 contains 17 residues. As DNA, the CDR3 is TGTGCCAGCAGCACCGAGCCGGGACAGGGGTTGAACACTGAAGCTTTCTTT. Translating it yields CASSTEPGQGLNTEAFF.

This clonotype appeared a few times. J is TRBJ1-2 and V is TRBV4-2; 8 bases fit TRBD1. This CDR3 comprises 15 residues. The V gene end was trimmed by 2 bases and the J gene end by 4 bases; junction bases not matched to a gene: 6. Per the germline V gene, CDR1 is LGHNA and CDR2 is YNFKEQ. CDR3 nucleotide sequence: TGTGCCAGCAGCCAAATTGGCGACAGGGGCTATGGCTACACCTTC. This sequence encodes CASSQIGDRGYGYTF.

The rearrangement joins TRBV5-4 to TRBJ2-7, with 9 nucleotides matching TRBD1. Per the germline V gene, CDR1 is SGHNT and CDR2 is YYREEE (reference sequence). The CDR3 runs 16 residues. Trimming at V came to 3 bases and at J to 2 bases, leaving 9 bases not matched to a gene. DNA of the CDR3: TGTGCCAGCAGCTCCACCGGGACAGGGACTACCTACGAGCAGTACTTC. Its protein is CASSSTGTGTTYEQYF.

There are a few counts of this clonotype. The chain is built from TRBV29-1 and TRBJ2-3; TRBD2 matches 7 bases. Germline lookup yields CDR1 SQVTM and CDR2 ANQGSEA. The J segment lost 1 base and the V segment lost 0 bases, leaving 1 base of the junction unmatched. CDR3 length: 14 residues. The CDR3, as DNA: TGCAGCGTTGAAGATGGGGGGGGCACAGATACGCAGTATTTT. It is translated as CSVEDGGGTDTQYF.

The V call is TRBV30, the J call TRBJ2-2; 7 nucleotides match TRBD2. CDR3 length: 13 amino acids. Per the germline V gene, CDR1 is GTSNPN and CDR2 is SVGIG (reference sequence). With V trimmed by 1 base and J by 6 bases, 2 bases remained unmatched. DNA of the CDR3: TGTGCCTGGAGTGCCCTAGCGGCCGGGGAGCTGTTTTTT. Its protein is CAWSALAAGELFF.

This sequence joins TRBV7-9 and TRBJ1-1; 9 bases map to TRBD1. The junction had 4 bases not matched to a gene; V was cut back by 4 bases and J by 4 bases. Germline CDR1 is SEHNR and CDR2 is FQNEAQ (reference sequence). The CDR3 is 14 residues long. CDR3: CASSWGQGPTEAFF. CDR3 sequence (DNA): TGTGCCAGCAGCTGGGGACAGGGTCCCACTGAAGCTTTCTTT.

This clonotype has more than one count but fewer than ten. The chain employs TRBV7-9 and TRBJ2-1; 8 bases fit TRBD2. Germline values: CDR1 SEHNR, CDR2 FQNEAQ (reference sequence). The CDR3 extends over 17 amino acids. V gave up 0 bases and J gave up 2 bases; unmatched junction bases: 6. CDR3 coding DNA: TGTGCCAGCAGCTTAGCGACTAGCGTCAACCCCTACAATGAGCAGTTCTTC. As protein: CASSLATSVNPYNEQFF. Together with reference TRBV7-9 and TRBJ2-1, the CDR3 gives the full variable domain: DTGVSQNPRHKITKRGQNVTFRCDPISEHNRLYWYRQTLGQGPEFLTYFQNEAQLEKSRLLSDRFSAERPKGSFSTLEIQRTEQGDSAMYLCASSLATSVNPYNEQFFGPGTRLTVL.

The chain has TRBV13 and TRBJ2-3; 7 bases agree with TRBD2. CDR3 length: 16 residues. CDR1 and CDR2 from the germline V gene are PRHDT and FYEKMQ (reference sequence). V lost 5 bases and J lost 6; bases outside the gene matches: 14. CDR3 coding DNA: TGTGCCAGCAGCCTATCAACGGGAGGCCCTTGGGATACGCAGTATTTT. Translating gives CASSLSTGGPWDTQYF.

The chain employs TRBV20-1 and TRBJ2-3; either TRBD1 or TRBD2 may supply D (6 bases each). The CDR3 sequence is 16 residues long. Trimming removed 0 bases at V and 2 bases at J, with 15 bases between. From germline, CDR1 is DFQATT and CDR2 SNEGSKA (reference sequence). Here the CDR3 reads CSARDLTGAVTDTQYF. DNA of the CDR3: TGCAGTGCTAGAGATCTGACGGGGGCGGTCACAGATACGCAGTATTTT.

V and J are TRBV5-1 and TRBJ2-3; 12 positions match TRBD2. Germline V gene lookup returns CDR1 SGHRS and CDR2 YFSETQ. V shed 4 bases and J 2 bases; nucleotides not matched to a gene: 11. CDR3 length: 18 amino acids. The CDR3 DNA is TGCGCCAGCAGCAAAAACCCGGGACTAGCGGGCGTCACAGATACGCAGTATTTT. Amino acids: CASSKNPGLAGVTDTQYF.

This clonotype was detected only a few times. The chain couples TRBV7-9 to TRBJ2-1, with 8 bases that match TRBD2. Trimming cost V 6 bases and J 2 bases; bases outside gene matches: 9. Germline CDR1 SEHNR, CDR2 FQNEAQ (reference sequence). This CDR3 is built from 16 residues. CDR3 coding DNA: TGTGCCAGCAGGGAAGGGGCGGGAGGTCCCTACAATGAGCAGTTCTTC. Its protein product is CASREGAGGPYNEQFF.

V gene TRBV7-3 combines with J gene TRBJ2-2; no reliable D call. Trimming removed 7 bases at V and 7 bases at J, with 7 bases between. The CDR3 consists of 11 residues. Germline V gives CDR1 SGHTA, CDR2 FQGTGA. Here the CDR3 reads CASTPGGELFF. CDR3 bases: TGTGCCAGCACCCCCGGCGGGGAGCTGTTTTTT.

This clonotype appeared a few times. This chain links TRBV29-1 with TRBJ2-1, with D possibly being TRBD2 (5 bases). Germline CDR1 reads SQVTM; CDR2 reads ANQGSEA. Trimming stripped 8 bases from V and 8 bases from J, with 19 bases between. The CDR3 covers 13 residues. The CDR3 sequence is CSYGRPGSDEQFF. DNA for the CDR3: TGCAGCTACGGACGCCCGGGGAGCGATGAGCAGTTCTTC.

V usage is TRBV25-1 and J usage is TRBJ2-7; either TRBD1 or TRBD2 may supply D (5 bases each). There are 15 residues in the CDR3. The germline V gene has CDR1 MGHDK and CDR2 SYGVNS. Trimming left V 0 bases short and J 2 bases short, with 11 bases between. The CDR3 sequence is CASSEYRGTAYEQYF. The CDR3 region has the DNA TGTGCCAGCAGTGAATACAGAGGGACGGCCTACGAGCAGTACTTC.

The V gene is TRBV6-1, the J gene TRBJ1-2; D gene unclear. The germline V gene has CDR1 MNHNS and CDR2 SASEGT. This CDR3 has 13 residues. V lost 6 bases, J lost 4 bases, and 12 bases lay in between. The CDR3 DNA reads TGTGCCAGCAGCGAAAGACTTACCTATGGCTACACCTTC. Residues: CASSERLTYGYTF.